Given below is one TCR beta chain in context. Its antigen remains unidentified. The data stem from a study of radiation and T cells in renal cell carcinoma. Noted time point: baseline pretreatment blood. The treatment: 15 Gy SBRT to primary tumor, nephrectomy 4 weeks later. The CDR3 loop spans 13 amino acids. The germline CDR1 and CDR2 sequences are SGHVS and FNYEAQ. V lost 0 bases, J lost 8 bases, and 10 bases lay in between. Assay used: immunoSEQ multiplex PCR; TCRdb lists only in-frame clones, some missing. The sample records some 100,000 clones, 65% to 85% being singletons. Study results and caveats: Without pretreatment biopsies, baseline tumor clonotype presence was undetermined. In blood, top tumor clones expanded by 2 weeks, shrinking by 4.

The sequence derives from a man in his fifties or sixties with renal cell carcinoma. This chain links TRBV7-6 with TRBJ1-1, with D unresolved. Sequenced material: blood, taken from a patient whose treatment included radiotherapy and nephrectomy. The CDR3 region is CASSLAIGREAFF. As DNA, the CDR3 is TGTGCCAGCAGCTTAGCGATAGGTAGAGAAGCTTTCTTT. Together with reference TRBV7-6 and TRBJ1-1, the CDR3 gives the full variable domain: GAGVSQSPRYKVTKRGQDVALRCDPISGHVSLYWYRQALGQGPEFLTYFNYEAQQDKSGLPNDRFSAERPEGSISTLTIQRTEQRDSAMYRCASSLAIGREAFFGQGTRLTVV.